The 30 T cell receptor beta chains below were found in one sample sequenced in a study of blood T cells in healthy people across ages. A second PCR, run for about 7 to 11 cycles, used a sample-barcoded 5' primer plus a J-beta primer mix. TCRdb re-derived calls from the 5' RACE reads in MiXCR, one entry per CDR3 protein. The sample consists of about 1.6 million distinct CDR3 sequences, almost 35% of them appearing once. Sequenced: blood. These TCRs come from a woman aged 25 to 39 in good health.

Points on this clonotype: One junction end disagrees with the germline gene, perhaps due to a read error. The rearrangement joins TRBV7-2 to TRBJ1-2; D remains ambiguous. Germline CDR1 SGHTA, CDR2 FQGNSA. CDR3 size: 13 residues. This CDR3 reads CASRLGSDYGYTF. CDR3 DNA: TGTGCCAGCAGATTAGGGTCGGACTATGGCTACACCTTC.

The chain combines TRBV3-1 with TRBJ1-2, with D tentatively TRBD1 (6 bases). Trimming shortened V by 1 base and J by 2 bases, and 14 bases separated the two germline ends. This CDR3 region has 16 residues. CDR1 is LGHDT and CDR2 is YNNKEL in the germline V gene (reference sequence). Written as DNA, the CDR3 is TGTGCCAGCAGCCAAGTTACAGGGAACCCCAACTATGGCTACACCTTC. Protein sequence: CASSQVTGNPNYGYTF.

V and J are TRBV27 and TRBJ1-5; 9 bases align to TRBD1. Germline lookup yields CDR1 MNHEY and CDR2 SMNVEV (reference sequence). The CDR3 length is 15 residues. V lost 6 bases and J lost 3; bases outside the gene matches: 6. CDR3 amino acids: CASRPTGGPNQPQHF. The CDR3 bases are TGTGCCAGCAGGCCGACAGGGGGTCCCAATCAGCCCCAGCATTTT.

This clonotype was seen repeatedly, ten times or more. The rearrangement links TRBV10-3 to TRBJ2-1; 7 positions agree with TRBD1. With 6 bases clipped from V and 7 bases from J, the junction kept 6 bases outside the gene matches. CDR1 ENHRY and CDR2 SYGVKD come from the germline V gene. The CDR3 is 13 amino acids. The CDR3 loop reads CAIRTGSTNEQFF. The CDR3 coding sequence is TGTGCCATCAGGACAGGGTCTACTAATGAGCAGTTCTTC.

This clonotype has a count of ten or more. The chain is built from TRBV29-1 and TRBJ2-7; the match to TRBD1 covers 11 bases. V lost 6 bases to trimming and J lost 7 bases; unmatched junction nucleotides: 8. CDR3 length equals 13 residues. Germline V CDR1 and CDR2: SQVTM, ANQGSEA. Written as DNA, the CDR3 is TGCAGCGTCGCCCGGGACAGGGGGTTTGAGCAGTACTTC. This encodes CSVARDRGFEQYF.

This clonotype showed up just a few times. The chain combines TRBV4-1 with TRBJ2-1; 8 bases map to TRBD2. The J segment lost 4 bases and the V segment lost 4 bases, leaving 12 bases of the junction unmatched. The CDR3 sequence is 17 residues long. Germline loops: CDR1 MGHRA, CDR2 YSYEKL. CDR3 bases: TGCGCCAGCAGCCCCAGAAACGGGAGGGGGGGTTACAATGAGCAGTTCTTC. Encoded protein: CASSPRNGRGGYNEQFF.

This clonotype was picked up a small number of times. The chain employs TRBV5-1 and TRBJ2-7, with TRBD2 identical over 13 bases. Unmatched junction bases numbered 6, after V lost 5 bases and J lost 4 bases. The germline V gene has CDR1 SGHRS and CDR2 YFSETQ. The CDR3 contains 15 residues. The CDR3 region has the DNA TGCGCCAGCAGAATAGGGACTAGCGGGATTTACGAGCAGTACTTC. Translated: CASRIGTSGIYEQYF.

V and J are TRBV6-5 and TRBJ1-1; 7 bases map to TRBD1. The CDR3 is made up of 14 amino acids. Looked up from germline, CDR1 is MNHEY and CDR2 is SVGAGI. V trimming: 3 bases; J trimming: 4 bases; junction bases outside the gene matches: 5. In DNA, the CDR3 is TGTGCCAGCAGTTATGCAGGGGGGATCACTGAAGCTTTCTTT. It translates to CASSYAGGITEAFF.

The chain carries TRBV7-2 and TRBJ2-3; D gene uncertain. Looked up from germline, CDR1 is SGHTA and CDR2 is FQGNSA. The ends were cut back, 1 base at V and 2 bases at J, with 10 bases in the middle. There are 15 residues in the CDR3. The CDR3: CASSLDAPPTDTQYF. The CDR3 coding sequence is TGTGCCAGCAGCTTAGATGCCCCCCCCACAGATACGCAGTATTTT.

The V call is TRBV11-2, the J call TRBJ2-7; D unresolved. Trimming pared 0 bases from V and 7 bases from J, leaving 16 bases between. The CDR3 totals 15 residues. Germline assignment: CDR1 SGHAT and CDR2 FQNNGV. For the CDR3, the DNA is TGTGCCAGCAGCTTAGATTCATCCGGTTATCGGGAGCAGTACTTC. It translates to CASSLDSSGYREQYF. Drawing the rest from reference TRBV11-2 and TRBJ2-7, the complete variable domain is EAGVAQSPRYKIIEKRQSVAFWCNPISGHATLYWYQQILGQGPKLLIQFQNNGVVDDSQLPKDRFSAERLKGVDSTLKIQPAKLEDSAVYLCASSLDSSGYREQYFGPGTRLTVT.

J is TRBJ2-3 and V is TRBV10-3; TRBD1 might be the D (6 bases). V dropped 5 bases and J dropped 0 bases, with 12 bases sitting between them. The CDR3 runs to 15 residues. Germline assignment: CDR1 ENHRY and CDR2 SYGVKD. The CDR3 bases are TGTGCCATCAGTAGGACAGCCACTAGCACAGATACGCAGTATTTT. This gives the protein CAISRTATSTDTQYF.

Worth noting for this clonotype: One end of the junction is discordant with germline, which a read error may explain. V gene TRBV5-6 combines with J gene TRBJ2-1; D tentatively fits TRBD1 or TRBD2 (6 bases each). CDR1 is SGHDT, CDR2 YYEEEE, per germline. This CDR3 has 16 amino acids. CDR3 region: CASSLDRGSGDNEQVF. The CDR3 nucleotides are TGTGCCAGCAGCTTGGACCGGGGGTCGGGGGACAATGAGCAGGTCTTC. The full variable domain, rest sourced from reference TRBV5-6 and TRBJ2-1, is DAGVTQSPTHLIKTRGQQVTLRCSPKSGHDTVSWYQQALGQGPQFIFQYYEEEERQRGNFPDRFSGHQFPNYSSELNVNALLLGDSALYLCASSLDRGSGDNEQVFGPGTRLTVL.

The chain has TRBV2 and TRBJ1-5, with D unclear. The germline V gene has CDR1 SNHLY and CDR2 FYNNEI. This CDR3 has 14 residues. V was pared by 3 bases and J by 6 bases, with 12 bases between. The CDR3 DNA sequence: TGTGCCAGCAGTGACAGCTGGTCGGGTCAGCCCCAGCATTTT. The encoded protein is CASSDSWSGQPQHF.

In this sample, this clonotype turned up a few times. The chain carries TRBV20-1 and TRBJ1-6, with a tentative D call TRBD1 (6 bases). This CDR3 spans 15 amino acids. Deletions cut 6 bases from V and 0 bases from J, with 12 bases between. Germline V gives CDR1 DFQATT, CDR2 SNEGSKA (reference sequence). In DNA form, the CDR3 reads TGCAGTGCCCGCGGACAGAGCTCCTATAATTCACCCCTCCACTTT. It translates to CSARGQSSYNSPLHF.

This chain links TRBV20-1 with TRBJ1-1; possible D gene TRBD1, 5 bases. V gave up 0 bases and J gave up 0 bases, with 14 bases separating them. Germline V CDR1 and CDR2: DFQATT, SNEGSKA (reference sequence). The CDR3 consists of 16 residues. The CDR3 here is CSARDGGTPMNTEAFF. The DNA of the CDR3 is TGCAGTGCTAGAGATGGGGGGACCCCTATGAACACTGAAGCTTTCTTT.

This clonotype was observed at least ten times. V usage is TRBV12-3 or TRBV12-4 and J usage is TRBJ2-3, with no clear D. The CDR3 covers 11 residues. V lost 8 bases to trimming and J lost 2 bases, with 5 bases between them. CDR3: CASEDTDTQYF. In DNA, the CDR3 is TGTGCCAGCGAGGACACAGATACGCAGTATTTT.

This clonotype appeared a single time. A read error may produce the germline difference seen at one junction end. This chain links TRBV7-2 with TRBJ2-3, with 12 positions matching TRBD2. From germline, CDR1 is SGHTA and CDR2 FQGNSA. This CDR3 region has 16 residues. The CDR3 loop is CAGSLRLAGAADTQYF. In DNA, the CDR3 is TGTGCCGGCAGCCTCCGACTAGCGGGAGCGGCAGATACGCAGTATTTT.

There are a few counts of this clonotype. The chain joins TRBV12-3 or TRBV12-4 to TRBJ2-3, with 11 bases fitting TRBD2. With V trimmed by 5 bases and J by 6 bases, 16 bases remained unmatched. The CDR3 is 18 residues long. CDR3 DNA: TGTGCCAGCAGTGCTTCACGAACAACTAGCGGGAGCGGGGATACGCAGTATTTT. This sequence encodes CASSASRTTSGSGDTQYF.

As to this clonotype: A read error may be the cause here, since a much bigger clone is one base away. V usage is TRBV29-1 and J usage is TRBJ2-7, with TRBD2 matching 8 bases. Matching the DNA end better, TRBJ2-5 makes the J call doubtful. The CDR3 totals 15 residues. CDR1 and CDR2 from the germline V gene are SQVTM and ANQGSEA. The chain's CDR3 is CNVEDGSGAGETQYF. CDR3 DNA: TGCAACGTTGAAGATGGTAGCGGGGCGGGCGAGACCCAGTACTTC.

A few counts support this clonotype. For the CDR3, the DNA is TGCGCCAGCAGCGGCTCGACCCCCACAGATACGCAGTATTTT. Its protein product is CASSGSTPTDTQYF. The chain combines TRBV5-1 with TRBJ2-3; D is ambiguous. Trimming took off 4 bases at V and 2 bases at J, with 11 bases between the two ends. This CDR3 region has 14 residues. Germline V CDR1 and CDR2: SGHRS, YFSETQ.

This clonotype was observed a few times. This chain joins TRBV15 and TRBJ2-3, with a possible D match to TRBD1 (6 bases). Germline CDR1 is LNHNV and CDR2 is YYDKDF (reference sequence). V was shortened by 1 base and J by 6 bases, with 20 bases between the two germline ends. The CDR3 has 17 residues. CDR3 protein: CATSRAMHRENSDTQYF. The CDR3 bases are TGTGCCACCAGCAGAGCTATGCACAGGGAAAATTCGGATACGCAGTATTTT.

This clonotype occurred many times. This chain connects TRBV4-1 to TRBJ2-2; tentatively, D is TRBD1 (6 bases). CDR1 is MGHRA and CDR2 is YSYEKL in the germline V gene. V lost 7 bases to trimming and J lost 2 bases, with 20 bases between them. The CDR3 consists of 17 residues. The CDR3 region is CASNTKAGALNTGELFF. The CDR3 DNA reads TGCGCCAGCAACACCAAAGCAGGGGCCCTAAACACCGGGGAGCTGTTTTTT.

The chain recombines TRBV20-1 with TRBJ1-4, with 7 bases matching TRBD1. The germline V gene encodes CDR1 DFQATT and CDR2 SNEGSKA (reference sequence). CDR3 size: 13 residues. Trimming removed 5 bases from V and 4 bases from J; junction bases left unmatched: 4. The CDR3 nucleotides are TGCAGTGCTCCGACAGGGAATAATGAAAAACTGTTTTTT. Its translation: CSAPTGNNEKLFF.

The table lists this clonotype with many counts. The CDR3 loop reads CASSLGTGRLQTEAFF. The CDR3 bases are TGTGCCAGCAGCTTAGGAACGGGACGGCTCCAGACTGAAGCTTTCTTT. The genes are TRBV7-9 and TRBJ1-1; D perhaps matches TRBD1 (5 bases). The CDR3 covers 16 residues. Trimming removed 1 base from V and 5 bases from J, with 17 bases in between. Germline-derived CDR1 and CDR2 are SEHNR and FQNEAQ (reference sequence).

The rearrangement uses TRBV7-9 and TRBJ2-3; TRBD1 matches at 7 bases. CDR1 and CDR2 from the germline V gene are SEHNR and FQNEAQ (reference sequence). With 7 bases clipped from V and 9 bases from J, the junction kept 16 bases outside the gene matches. The CDR3 contains 15 residues. The CDR3 loop reads CASNLGTGELLTQYF. CDR3 DNA sequence: TGTGCCAGCAACTTGGGAACAGGGGAGCTCTTGACGCAGTATTTT.

The chain recombines TRBV4-3 with TRBJ2-4; D is uncertain. The DNA end lines up better with TRBJ2-7; the J call may be wrong. The germline CDR1 and CDR2 sequences are LGHNA and YSLEER. The CDR3 totals 15 residues. The CDR3 coding sequence is TGCGCCAGCAGCCAAGGCAGAGATCCTACCTACGAGCAGTACTTC. Amino acid sequence: CASSQGRDPTYEQYF.

The J gene is TRBJ2-7, the V gene TRBV9; D is perhaps TRBD1 (5 bases). Germline-derived CDR1 and CDR2 are SGDLS and YYNGEE. The CDR3 has 15 residues. The V and J ends lost 0 bases and 3 bases respectively, with 13 bases between them. CDR3 DNA sequence: TGTGCCAGCAGCGTAGCCGACAGCCACGTCTACGAGCAGTACTTC. Protein sequence: CASSVADSHVYEQYF.

This clonotype appeared a few times. V gene TRBV9 combines with J gene TRBJ2-1, with no clear D. This CDR3 is built from 17 residues. V lost 0 bases and J 4 bases, leaving 17 bases between the germline ends. Germline V lookup: CDR1 SGDLS, CDR2 YYNGEE. The CDR3 bases are TGTGCCAGCAGCGTAGCTGGATTGATCTCTGGGTACAATGAGCAGTTCTTC. Translated: CASSVAGLISGYNEQFF.

The rearrangement links TRBV30 to TRBJ1-2, with D perhaps matching TRBD1 (6 bases). The CDR3 sequence is 14 residues long. V lost 3 bases, J lost 13 bases, and 24 bases lay in between. CDR1 and CDR2 from the germline V gene are GTSNPN and SVGIG (reference sequence). The CDR3 DNA follows: TGTGCCTGGAGCGCCGACAGGACCAAATATGACTGCACCTTC. The encoded protein is CAWSADRTKYDCTF.

This chain uses TRBV12-3 or TRBV12-4 with TRBJ1-2; no firm D call. CDR3 length equals 11 residues. Trimming stripped 11 bases from V and 3 bases from J, with 10 bases between. The CDR3 here is CAAGNYYGYTF. The CDR3 DNA reads TGTGCCGCCGGAAATTACTATGGCTACACCTTC.